This is a list of T cell receptor beta chains from one sample in a study of blood T cells in healthy people across ages. TCRdb redid the calling of the 5' RACE reads with MiXCR, one entry per CDR3 protein. The sample yields 1.2 million to 1.5 million distinct CDR3 sequences, around 39% seen once. Sequences were obtained from blood. Receptors were obtained from a woman between 18 and 29 years old in good health. CDR3s include the opening cysteine and the closing phenylalanine or tryptophan. Fields, in order: D gene, J gene, clone size, V gene, CDR3 DNA, CDR3 protein. A D gene is named only where the DNA matches it firmly. Rows may omit the clone size; those that give it use once, few, many or a size class.

>-|TRBJ2-1|-|TRBV12-3/TRBV12-4
TGTGCCAGCAGCCCAAAGGAGAGGAATGAGCAGTTCTTC
CASSPKERNEQFF
>-|TRBJ2-7|-|TRBV4-1
TGCGCCAGCAGCCAATTGGGGGACGAGCAGTACTTC
CASSQLGDEQYF
>TRBD2|TRBJ2-3|-|TRBV11-2
TGTGCCAGCAGCTTGGTTGGCGGGAGCAGGACAGATACGCAGTATTTT
CASSLVGGSRTDTQYF
>-|TRBJ1-4|-|TRBV5-1
TGCGCCAGCAGCCGGATGTGGGTAATGGGGAGAGTCGAGAAACTGTTTTTT
CASSRMWVMGRVEKLFF
>TRBD1|TRBJ2-3|-|TRBV5-1
TGCGCCAGCAGCCCCCAGGGGGTAGGTTCGACAGATACGCAGTATTTT
CASSPQGVGSTDTQYF
>-|TRBJ1-1|-|TRBV12-3/TRBV12-4
TGTGCCAGCAGTTTCTTAGACGGCGAGGGGGCTTTCTTT
CASSFLDGEGAFF
>TRBD1|TRBJ2-7|-|TRBV5-1
TGCGCCAGCAGCTTGAGTACCGGGACAGGGCGCGAGCAGTACTTC
CASSLSTGTGREQYF
>-|TRBJ2-1|-|TRBV21-1
TGTGCCAGCAGCAAAGCTTTAGGGTCGAGCGGGCTTAGCTCCTACAATGAGCAGTTCTTC
CASSKALGSSGLSSYNEQFF
>-|TRBJ2-1|few|TRBV29-1
TGCAGCGTTGAAGAGTCCCGGGGATTCGAGCAGTTCTTC
CSVEESRGFEQFF
>-|TRBJ1-5|-|TRBV27
TGTGCCAGCAGTTTATTTGGCGTTTGGCATTTT
CASSLFGVWHF
>TRBD2|TRBJ2-7|-|TRBV7-8
TGTGCCAGCAGCTTAGGGTACGGGGGGGGTTACGAGCAGTACTTC
CASSLGYGGGYEQYF
>-|TRBJ1-2|-|TRBV6-1
TGTGCCAGCAGTGAATGGGAAGCTAACTATGGCTACACCTTC
CASSEWEANYGYTF
>-|TRBJ1-1|-|TRBV27
TGTGCCAGCAGTTGGACTCTGGCCATGAACACTGAAGCTTTCTTT
CASSWTLAMNTEAFF
>-|TRBJ1-6|-|TRBV5-6
TGTGCCAGCAGCCGATCGCCGGAGGGTAATTCACCCCTCCACTTT
CASSRSPEGNSPLHF
>-|TRBJ1-2|-|TRBV10-3
TGTGCCGCGGGCGGAGGGACATCGACTTATGGCTACACCTTC
CAAGGGTSTYGYTF
>-|TRBJ2-3|few|TRBV10-3
TGTGCCATCAGTGATGGTAGCGGAACGATCACAGATACGCAGTATTTT
CAISDGSGTITDTQYF
>-|TRBJ2-7|-|TRBV3-1
TGTGCCAGCAGCCAGGTGACAGGATCCTACGAGCAGTACTTC
CASSQVTGSYEQYF
>TRBD2|TRBJ2-3|few|TRBV9
TGTGCCAGCAGCGTCCTGGCGGTGGCTAGCGGGGGCCAGAACACAGATACGCAGTATTTT
CASSVLAVASGGQNTDTQYF
>-|TRBJ2-4|few|TRBV3-1
TGTGCCAGCAGCCAAGATGCACCGACCAGCATTCAGTACTTC
CASSQDAPTSIQYF
>-|TRBJ2-1|-|TRBV12-3/TRBV12-4
TGTGCCAGCACTAAAGGAGACTGGGGGTTCGGTGGGTTCTTC
CASTKGDWGFGGFF
>TRBD2|TRBJ2-7|-|TRBV2
TGTGCCAGAGGGACTAGCGGGAGATCGAATGAGCAGTACTTC
CARGTSGRSNEQYF
>-|TRBJ2-1|many|TRBV20-1
TGCAGTGCGAGAGGGGGGCTGGATTACAATGAGCAGTTCTTC
CSARGGLDYNEQFF